This T cell receptor (beta chain) was observed in a study of blood T cell repertoires in COVID-19 (dated by TCRdb to 2019 to 2021). Regarding the study in general: The collaborator samples originated in the United States, Italy and Spain and spanned the acute and convalescent phases of COVID-19. Deeply sampled blood TCRbeta repertoires from subjects exposed to, actively infected with, or recovered from COVID-19 were included in the dataset. The prospective study material was composed of cDNA or gDNA derived from T cells, B-cell-depleted T cells, or PBMCs. The samples were drawn from the first 160 participants of the ongoing ImmuneRACE study and from under 1,500 subjects provided by 6 global collaborators. Where available, HLA class I and class II types were taken from metadata supplied by the sample provider and were not determined by assay-based typing. Nearly every sample came with metadata listing a de-identified subject ID, COVID-19 status, age in years and sex. The repertoires were released in a freely available public database intended as a resource for research on the immune response to SARS-CoV-2.

Sequences MDHEN (CDR1) and SYDVKM (CDR2) are obtained from the germline V gene. The CDR3 runs 16 residues from the cysteine to the phenylalanine. Only CDR3 DNA remains: 48 bases, in frame from the first base. V is pared back by 2 bases and J by 0 bases, with 13 bases lying between the germline termini. Study-wide conclusions, independent of this receptor: The amount of clinical and demographic metadata varied by source and participant and was provided uncurated.

TCRbeta CDR3 regions were amplified from genomic DNA by means of the immunoSEQ Assay, a bias-controlled multiplex PCR. The study's processing was this. Nucleated cell counts per sample were estimated from amplification of reference gene primers within the assay. To quantify the absolute abundance of each unique TCRbeta CDR3 rearrangement, sequence reads were collapsed and filtered. For each sample, productive Simpson clonality was calculated as the square root of Simpson's diversity index over productive rearrangements. The table was pulled from immuneACCESS by TCRdb, which kept in-frame rearrangements only. Such tables lose some clones; where checked, under half of the loss comes from unresolved V genes, and the rest has no known cause. Clone size and the V and J calls come from that table; the DNA yielded D and trimming. The sample table shows some 200,000 clones, and 80% to 90% are seen once. The ten largest make up about a sixth of the sample.

Whole blood was collected in K2EDTA tubes by collaborating institutions according to the institutions' own protocols. For TCRbeta analysis, collaborators shipped samples as frozen whole blood, isolated PBMCs, or DNA extracted from either of those sample types. Turning to this clone: The clone's antigen remains unknown. No much larger clone is present one base from it, and per-base qualities are unavailable.

The clonotype originates from an elderly woman with active or convalescent COVID-19. The chain couples TRBV28 to TRBJ1-1; the D gene is possibly TRBD1, with 6 bases matching. Sequencing was performed on peripheral blood. The nucleotides are TGTGCCAGCAGTTTAGGGGGGGGCAGGTTGAACACTGAAGCTTTCTTT. It specifies CASSLGGGRLNTEAFF.